The entry below gives a single T cell receptor beta chain sequence along with its context. Random hexamers served to reverse transcribe roughly 0.5 to 1 ug RNA. TCRdb reprocessed the immunoSEQ multiplex PCR reads with MiXCR, giving one entry per CDR3 protein. The repertoire has some 90,000 distinct CDR3 sequences, around 93% of them found once; the top ten carry approximately 0.31%. The CDR3 covers 15 residues. Germline V gene data show CDR1 as MGHRA and CDR2 as YSYEKL. V was cut by 1 base and J by 5 bases, with 14 bases left in between. The sample comes from a study of CD8 T cells in Susac syndrome. The sequence was collected from a human donor in good health. This rearrangement joins TRBV4-1 to TRBJ2-5; no clear D gene. The material sequenced was CD8+ T cells from PBMCs. CDR3 protein: CASSQVMQLHETQYF. The CDR3, as DNA: TGCGCCAGCAGCCAAGTGATGCAATTGCATGAGACCCAGTACTTC.